The next 27 T cell receptor beta chains were all read from a single sample in a study of blood T cell repertoires in COVID-19. Data came from immunoSEQ multiplex PCR; TCRdb stores just in-frame clones and leaves some out. Of under 70,000 clones in the sample, around 88% were seen once. The sequencing input was peripheral blood. These TCRs come from a woman in her 70s with acute or convalescent COVID-19.

The J gene is TRBJ1-2, the V gene TRBV6-5; D remains unclear. Per germline, CDR1 MNHEY and CDR2 SVGAGI. V was cut by 3 bases and J by 8 bases, with 13 bases left in between. This CDR3 has 13 residues. CDR3 amino acids: CASSYSPKAGYTF. DNA for the CDR3: TGTGCCAGCAGTTATAGCCCCAAGGCAGGCTACACCTTC.

The chain has TRBV5-6 and TRBJ2-3, with TRBD2 matching 7 bases. The J segment lost 6 bases and the V segment lost 4 bases, leaving 2 bases of the junction unmatched. Germline lookup yields CDR1 SGHDT and CDR2 YYEEEE. The length of the CDR3 is 12 residues. CDR3 nucleotides: TGTGCCAGCAGCCGGACTAGGGATACGCAGTATTTT. This gives the protein CASSRTRDTQYF.

The chain is built from TRBV6-4 and TRBJ1-1; D perhaps matches TRBD1 (6 bases). CDR1 MRHNA and CDR2 SNTAGT come from the germline V gene. The CDR3 is made up of 12 amino acids. Trimming removed 2 bases at V and 10 bases at J, with 11 bases between. The CDR3 is CASSDQTGGAFF. CDR3 in DNA: TGTGCCAGCAGTGACCAGACAGGAGGAGCTTTCTTT.

This clone was counted once. The V and J genes are TRBV28 and TRBJ1-4, with 9 nucleotides matching TRBD1. CDR1 MDHEN and CDR2 SYDVKM come from the germline V gene. J lost 0 bases, V lost 6 bases, and 8 bases had no gene match. The CDR3 contains 17 residues. CDR3 in amino acids: CASSRDRASATNEKLFF. The CDR3 DNA reads TGTGCCAGCAGCCGGGACAGGGCCTCTGCAACTAATGAAAAACTGTTTTTT.

This clone has just one count. CDR3 residues: CASSFLTSGRTYSYNEQFF. CDR3 in DNA: TGTGCCAGCAGTTTCCTGACTAGCGGGAGGACCTACTCCTACAATGAGCAGTTCTTC. J is TRBJ2-1 and V is TRBV27; 13 positions agree with TRBD2. Germline CDR1 and CDR2: MNHEY and SMNVEV (reference sequence). The CDR3 consists of 19 residues. V trimming: 3 bases; J trimming: 0 bases; junction bases outside the gene matches: 8.

The chain carries TRBV12-3 or TRBV12-4 and TRBJ1-1; D unresolved. The CDR3 loop spans 13 amino acids. Trimming stripped 5 bases from V and 0 bases from J, with 7 bases between. CDR3 amino acids: CASSAQVNTEAFF. The DNA for the CDR3 is TGTGCCAGCAGTGCTCAGGTGAACACTGAAGCTTTCTTT.

The chain employs TRBV5-6 and TRBJ2-1; 8 positions match TRBD2. Per germline, CDR1 SGHDT and CDR2 YYEEEE. V dropped 1 base and J dropped 7; count of bases not matched to a gene: 13. This CDR3 spans 17 amino acids. The CDR3 loop reads CASSLTASGLLGNEQFF. As DNA, the CDR3 is TGTGCCAGCAGCTTGACGGCTAGCGGGTTGTTGGGGAATGAGCAGTTCTTC.

V usage is TRBV3-1 (or the pseudogene TRBV3-2) and J usage is TRBJ1-6, with a tentative D call TRBD1 (6 bases). Germline V lookup: CDR1 LGHDT, CDR2 YNNKEL (reference sequence). The CDR3 runs to 15 residues. V was trimmed by 3 bases and J by 8 bases, leaving 14 bases between them. The CDR3 protein is CASSQPRGGYSPLHF. The CDR3 DNA follows: TGTGCCAGCAGCCAGCCCAGGGGTGGTTATTCACCCCTCCACTTT.

The CDR3 nucleotides are TGTGCCAGTTCCCTGGACAGGAGGAACACTGAAGCTTTCTTT. Translating gives CASSLDRRNTEAFF. J is TRBJ1-1 and V is TRBV19; the match to TRBD1 covers 7 bases. The CDR3 totals 14 residues. V was pared by 8 bases and J by 1 base, with 7 bases of the junction left unmatched. From germline, CDR1 is LNHDA and CDR2 SQIVND (reference sequence).

This rearrangement joins TRBV19 to TRBJ1-5, with a weak D call TRBD1 (5 bases). CDR3 size: 14 residues. Trimming shortened V by 7 bases and J by 10 bases, and 20 bases separated the two germline ends. CDR1 LNHDA and CDR2 SQIVND come from the germline V gene (reference sequence). The CDR3 loop reads CASTHMGGTGPQHF. The CDR3 nucleotides read TGTGCCAGTACCCATATGGGGGGGACGGGTCCCCAGCATTTT.

This clone was seen only once. The rearrangement uses TRBV9 and TRBJ2-2, with 9 bases that match TRBD2. This CDR3 has 16 amino acids. The germline V gene has CDR1 SGDLS and CDR2 YYNGEE. Trimming took 0 bases from V and 3 from J; bases not matched to a gene: 3. The DNA for the CDR3 is TGTGCCAGCAGCGTAGTAGCGGGAGAGGACACCGGGGAGCTGTTTTTT. This gives the protein CASSVVAGEDTGELFF.

A single count supports this clone. The chain links TRBV28 to TRBJ2-5; D is unresolved. Germline V gives CDR1 MDHEN, CDR2 SYDVKM. This CDR3 has 17 amino acids. V lost 5 bases to trimming and J lost 6 bases, with 25 bases between them. The CDR3 spells CASSPAELGHLLKTQYF. CDR3 nucleotides: TGTGCCAGCAGTCCTGCCGAACTTGGGCATCTCCTAAAGACCCAGTACTTC.

The chain recombines TRBV9 with TRBJ1-2; D may be TRBD1 (5 bases). The CDR3 is made up of 13 amino acids. The ends were cut back, 5 bases at V and 6 bases at J, with 14 bases in the middle. Germline V CDR1 and CDR2: SGDLS, YYNGEE. The CDR3 region has the DNA TGTGCCAGCAGTGCGGGGCGAGAGGATGGCTACACCTTC. This sequence encodes CASSAGREDGYTF.

CDR3 protein: CASSYGGDEKLFF. The CDR3 bases are TGTGCCAGCAGTTACGGCGGGGATGAAAAACTGTTTTTT. The rearrangement links TRBV6-5 to TRBJ1-4, with D hard to call. In germline, CDR1 is MNHEY, CDR2 SVGAGI. The CDR3 extends over 13 amino acids. V was cut by 2 bases and J by 6 bases, with 7 bases left in between.

The chain has TRBV11-2 and TRBJ1-1; 7 nucleotides agree with TRBD1. Germline CDR1 SGHAT, CDR2 FQNNGV. The CDR3 has 14 residues. J was trimmed by 1 base and V by 3 bases; bases with no gene match: 2. The CDR3 DNA sequence: TGTGCCAGCAGCTTGTCAGGGGGGAACACTGAAGCTTTCTTT. Translation: CASSLSGGNTEAFF.

V usage is TRBV19 and J usage is TRBJ2-2, with 10 bases aligning to TRBD1. V shed 7 bases and J 4 bases; nucleotides not matched to a gene: 3. CDR3 size: 14 residues. Per the germline V gene, CDR1 is LNHDA and CDR2 is SQIVND (reference sequence). CDR3 amino acids: CASTRDRGTGELFF. CDR3 nucleotides: TGTGCCAGTACCAGGGACAGGGGCACCGGGGAGCTGTTTTTT.

This chain links TRBV19 with TRBJ1-5; D is uncertain. V shed 7 bases and J shed 1 base, with 17 bases lying between them. The CDR3 is 16 amino acids. Looked up from germline, CDR1 is LNHDA and CDR2 is SQIVND (reference sequence). CDR3 amino acids: CASTPGWSTSNQPQHF. The CDR3 nucleotides are TGTGCCAGTACCCCCGGGTGGAGTACAAGCAATCAGCCCCAGCATTTT.

This clone came up once. This rearrangement joins TRBV6-2 or TRBV6-3 to TRBJ1-1; unclear D gene. Germline CDR1 and CDR2: MNHEY and SVGEGT. The ends were cut back, 2 bases at V and 1 base at J, with 5 bases in the middle. The CDR3 is 13 residues long. The CDR3 loop is CASSYGQNTEAFF. The CDR3 DNA sequence: TGTGCCAGCAGTTACGGGCAGAACACTGAAGCTTTCTTT.

The chain employs TRBV11-2 and TRBJ1-3; possible D gene TRBD1, 6 bases. The germline V gene has CDR1 SGHAT and CDR2 FQNNGV. The ends were cut back, 2 bases at V and 3 bases at J, with 8 bases in the middle. The CDR3 length is 14 residues. CDR3 amino acids: CASSLRTDGNTIYF. As DNA, the CDR3 is TGTGCCAGCAGCTTACGGACAGATGGAAACACCATATATTTT.

V is TRBV7-9 and J is TRBJ1-3; maybe TRBD1 (5 bases). The CDR3 contains 16 residues. CDR1 and CDR2 from the germline V gene are SEHNR and FQNEAQ (reference sequence). Between the trimmed V and J ends, which lost 5 bases and 2 bases, there was a span of 16 bases. The chain's CDR3 is CASSPGGTRAGNTIYF. As DNA, the CDR3 is TGTGCCAGCAGCCCCGGAGGGACCCGAGCTGGAAACACCATATATTTT.

This chain joins TRBV5-1 and TRBJ1-6; D is unclear. In germline, CDR1 is SGHRS, CDR2 YFSETQ. V gave up 0 bases and J gave up 8 bases, with 6 bases separating them. This CDR3 region has 13 residues. CDR3 sequence (DNA): TGCGCCAGCAGCTTGGTTGCAGATTCACCCCTCCACTTT. Amino acids: CASSLVADSPLHF.

This clone was seen once. The V gene is TRBV28, the J gene TRBJ2-7; 7 bases agree with TRBD2. CDR3 length: 16 residues. Unmatched junction bases numbered 8, after V lost 1 base and J lost 2 bases. CDR1 and CDR2 (germline): MDHEN, SYDVKM. The DNA of the CDR3 is TGTGCCAGCAGTTTATCGGCGGGAGCCGACCCCTACGAGCAGTACTTC. Protein: CASSLSAGADPYEQYF.

V is TRBV18 and J is TRBJ1-6; the match to TRBD1 covers 8 bases. From germline, CDR1 is KGHSH and CDR2 LQKENI. The J segment lost 14 bases and the V segment lost 1 base, leaving 13 bases of the junction unmatched. The CDR3 covers 16 residues. The CDR3: CASSPRVQGDPMSLHF. The CDR3 nucleotides are TGTGCCAGCTCACCACGTGTACAGGGGGACCCGATGTCCCTCCACTTT.

This chain uses TRBV27 with TRBJ1-3, with D maybe TRBD1 (5 bases). This CDR3 region has 13 residues. Between the trimmed V and J ends, which lost 8 bases and 0 bases, there was a span of 8 bases. Germline CDR1 MNHEY, CDR2 SMNVEV (reference sequence). The CDR3 loop is CASRGFSGNTIYF. Written as DNA, the CDR3 is TGTGCCAGCCGGGGGTTCTCTGGAAACACCATATATTTT.

The rearrangement links TRBV19 to TRBJ2-3, with 7 bases aligning to TRBD1. V lost 4 bases to trimming and J lost 4 bases; unmatched junction nucleotides: 5. Germline values: CDR1 LNHDA, CDR2 SQIVND (reference sequence). The CDR3 is 14 residues long. In DNA form, the CDR3 reads TGTGCCAGTAGTAAAGCCCAGGGGGCAGATACGCAGTATTTT. This codes for CASSKAQGADTQYF.

CDR3 sequence (DNA): TGTGCCAGTAGTTTTTACGGGAGCCCTAGCACAGATACGCAGTATTTT. Residues: CASSFYGSPSTDTQYF. The chain is built from TRBV19 and TRBJ2-3; D is possibly TRBD2 (6 bases). Germline V CDR1 and CDR2: LNHDA, SQIVND (reference sequence). V dropped 5 bases and J dropped 0 bases, with 15 bases sitting between them. The CDR3 extends over 16 amino acids.

This clone turned up a few times. The DNA for the CDR3 is TGTGCCAGCAGCACAGGGGTCCGACGCACAGATACGCAGTATTTT. Its protein is CASSTGVRRTDTQYF. The chain couples TRBV7-2 to TRBJ2-3, with TRBD1 matching over 7 bases. Germline V gene lookup returns CDR1 SGHTA and CDR2 FQGNSA. V was pared by 5 bases and J by 1 base, with 6 bases of the junction left unmatched. This CDR3 contains 15 residues.